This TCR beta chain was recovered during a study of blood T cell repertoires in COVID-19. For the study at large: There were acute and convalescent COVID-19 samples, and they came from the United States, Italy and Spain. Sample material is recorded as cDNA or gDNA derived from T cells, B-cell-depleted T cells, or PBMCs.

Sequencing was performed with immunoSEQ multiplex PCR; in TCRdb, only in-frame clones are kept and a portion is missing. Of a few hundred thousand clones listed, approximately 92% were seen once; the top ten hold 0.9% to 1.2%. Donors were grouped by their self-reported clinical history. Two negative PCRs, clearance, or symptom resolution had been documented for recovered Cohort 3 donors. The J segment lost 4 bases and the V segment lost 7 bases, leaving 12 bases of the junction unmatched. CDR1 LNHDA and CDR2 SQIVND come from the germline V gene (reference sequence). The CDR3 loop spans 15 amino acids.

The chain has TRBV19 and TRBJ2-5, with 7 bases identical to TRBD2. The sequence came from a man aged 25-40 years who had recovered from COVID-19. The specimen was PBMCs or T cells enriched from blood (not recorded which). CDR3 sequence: CASKRGIWEGETQYF. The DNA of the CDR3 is TGTGCCAGTAAAAGAGGAATTTGGGAGGGAGAGACCCAGTACTTC.